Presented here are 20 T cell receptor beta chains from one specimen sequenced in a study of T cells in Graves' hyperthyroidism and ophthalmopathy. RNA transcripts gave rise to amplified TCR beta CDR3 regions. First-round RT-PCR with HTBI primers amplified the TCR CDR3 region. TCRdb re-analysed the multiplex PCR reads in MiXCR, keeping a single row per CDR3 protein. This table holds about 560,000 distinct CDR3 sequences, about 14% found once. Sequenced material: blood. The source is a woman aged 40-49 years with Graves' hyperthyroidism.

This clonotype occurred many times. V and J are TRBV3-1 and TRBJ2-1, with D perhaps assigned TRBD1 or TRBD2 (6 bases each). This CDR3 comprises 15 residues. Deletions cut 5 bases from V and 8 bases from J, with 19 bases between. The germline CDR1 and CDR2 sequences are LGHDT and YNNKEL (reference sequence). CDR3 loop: CASSLSGEGGHEQFF. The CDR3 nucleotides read TGTGCCAGCAGCTTATCGGGAGAGGGGGGACATGAGCAGTTCTTC.

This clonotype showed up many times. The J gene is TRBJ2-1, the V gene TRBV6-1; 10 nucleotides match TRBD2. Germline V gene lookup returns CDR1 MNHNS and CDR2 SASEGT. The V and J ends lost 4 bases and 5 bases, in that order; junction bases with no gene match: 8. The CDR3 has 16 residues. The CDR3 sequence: CASSAFTSGMNNEQFF. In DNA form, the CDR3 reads TGTGCCAGCAGTGCCTTTACTAGCGGGATGAACAATGAGCAGTTCTTC.

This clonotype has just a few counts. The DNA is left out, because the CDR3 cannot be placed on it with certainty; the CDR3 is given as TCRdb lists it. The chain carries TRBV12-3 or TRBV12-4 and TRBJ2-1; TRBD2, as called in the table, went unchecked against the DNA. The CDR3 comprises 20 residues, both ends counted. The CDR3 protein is CASSLWERIAGDSKGDEQFF.

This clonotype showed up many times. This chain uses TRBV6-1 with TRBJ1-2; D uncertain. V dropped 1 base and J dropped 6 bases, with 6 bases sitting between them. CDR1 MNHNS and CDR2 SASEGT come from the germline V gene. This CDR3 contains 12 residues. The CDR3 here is CASSEGTDGYTF. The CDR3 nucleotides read TGTGCCAGCAGTGAAGGGACGGATGGCTACACCTTC.

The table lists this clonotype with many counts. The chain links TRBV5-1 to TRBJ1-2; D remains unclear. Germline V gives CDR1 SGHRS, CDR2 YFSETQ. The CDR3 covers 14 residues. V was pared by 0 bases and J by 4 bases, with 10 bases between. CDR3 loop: CASSLDPTFYGYTF. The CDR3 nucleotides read TGCGCCAGCAGCTTGGACCCTACCTTCTATGGCTACACCTTC. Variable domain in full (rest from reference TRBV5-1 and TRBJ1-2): KAGVTQTPRYLIKTRGQQVTLSCSPISGHRSVSWYQQTPGQGLQFLFEYFSETQRNKGNFPGRFSGRQFSNSRSEMNVSTLELGDSALYLCASSLDPTFYGYTFGSGTRLTVV.

The CDR3 protein is CASSLANTSRETQYF. For the CDR3, the DNA is TGTGCCAGCAGCTTAGCAAACACCTCGAGGGAGACCCAGTACTTC. The V and J genes are TRBV7-6 and TRBJ2-5; D is ambiguous. This CDR3 is 15 amino acids long. Germline V gene data show CDR1 as SGHVS and CDR2 as FNYEAQ. V was cut by 0 bases and J by 5 bases, with 13 bases left in between.

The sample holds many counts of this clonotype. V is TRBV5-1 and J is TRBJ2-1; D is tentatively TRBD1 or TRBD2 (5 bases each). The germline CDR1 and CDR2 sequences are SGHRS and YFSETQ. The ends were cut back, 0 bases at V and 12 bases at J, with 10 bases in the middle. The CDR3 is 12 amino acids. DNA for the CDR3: TGCGCCAGCAGCTTGGAATTGGGACGGCAGTTCTTC. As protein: CASSLELGRQFF.

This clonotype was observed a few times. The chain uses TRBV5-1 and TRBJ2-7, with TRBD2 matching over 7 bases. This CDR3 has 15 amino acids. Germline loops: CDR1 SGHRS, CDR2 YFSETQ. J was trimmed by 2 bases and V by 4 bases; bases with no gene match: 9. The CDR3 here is CASSPELAPTYEQYF. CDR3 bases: TGCGCCAGCAGCCCGGAACTAGCGCCAACCTACGAGCAGTACTTC.

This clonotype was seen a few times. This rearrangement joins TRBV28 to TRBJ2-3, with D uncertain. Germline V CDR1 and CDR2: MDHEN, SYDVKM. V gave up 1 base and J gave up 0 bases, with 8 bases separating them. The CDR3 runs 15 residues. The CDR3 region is CASSLYSQSTDTQYF. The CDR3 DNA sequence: TGTGCCAGCAGTTTATATTCACAGAGCACAGATACGCAGTATTTT.

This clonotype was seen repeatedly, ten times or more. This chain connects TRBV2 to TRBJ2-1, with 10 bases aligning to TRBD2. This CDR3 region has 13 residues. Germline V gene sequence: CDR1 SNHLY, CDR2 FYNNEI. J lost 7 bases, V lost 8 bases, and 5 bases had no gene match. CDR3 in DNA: TGTGCCAGCGTAGGACTAGCGGAAAATGAGCAGTTCTTC. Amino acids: CASVGLAENEQFF.

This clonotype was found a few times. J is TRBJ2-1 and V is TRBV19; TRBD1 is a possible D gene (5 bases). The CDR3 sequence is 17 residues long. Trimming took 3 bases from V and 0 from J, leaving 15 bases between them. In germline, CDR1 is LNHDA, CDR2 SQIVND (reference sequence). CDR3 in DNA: TGTGCCAGTAGTATGGGAAGGGGTTCACGCTCCTACAATGAGCAGTTCTTC. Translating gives CASSMGRGSRSYNEQFF.

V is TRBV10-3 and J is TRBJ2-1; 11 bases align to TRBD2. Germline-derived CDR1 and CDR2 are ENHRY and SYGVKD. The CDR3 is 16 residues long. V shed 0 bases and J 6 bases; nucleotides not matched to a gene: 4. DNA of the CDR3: TGTGCCATCAGTGAGTCGGAACTAGCGGGAGTCAATGAGCAGTTCTTC. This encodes CAISESELAGVNEQFF.

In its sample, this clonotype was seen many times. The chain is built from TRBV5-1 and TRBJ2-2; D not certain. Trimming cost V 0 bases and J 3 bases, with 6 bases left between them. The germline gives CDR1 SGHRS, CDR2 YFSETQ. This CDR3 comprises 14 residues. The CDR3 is CASSLGGDTGELFF. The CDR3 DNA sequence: TGCGCCAGCAGCTTGGGGGGTGACACCGGGGAGCTGTTTTTT.

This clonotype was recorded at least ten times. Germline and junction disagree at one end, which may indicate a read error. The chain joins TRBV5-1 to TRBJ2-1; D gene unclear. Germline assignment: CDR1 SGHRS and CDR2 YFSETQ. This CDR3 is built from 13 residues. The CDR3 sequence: CASSLALYNEQFF. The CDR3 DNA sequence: TGTGCCAGCAGCTTAGCCCTATACAATGAGCAGTTCTTC.

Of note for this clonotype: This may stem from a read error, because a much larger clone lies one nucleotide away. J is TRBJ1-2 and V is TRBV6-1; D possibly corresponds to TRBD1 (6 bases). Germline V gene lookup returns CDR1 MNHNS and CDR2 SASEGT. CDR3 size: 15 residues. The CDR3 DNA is TGTGCCGGCAGTGACCCCAGGGGATCGGACTATGGCTACACCTTC. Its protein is CAGSDPRGSDYGYTF.

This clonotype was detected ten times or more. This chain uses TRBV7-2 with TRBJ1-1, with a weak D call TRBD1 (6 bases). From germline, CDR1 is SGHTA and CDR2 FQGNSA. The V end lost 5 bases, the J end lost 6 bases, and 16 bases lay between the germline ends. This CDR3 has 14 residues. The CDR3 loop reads CASSTQGVFSEAFF. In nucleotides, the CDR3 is TGTGCCAGCAGCACACAGGGTGTTTTTTCTGAAGCTTTCTTT.

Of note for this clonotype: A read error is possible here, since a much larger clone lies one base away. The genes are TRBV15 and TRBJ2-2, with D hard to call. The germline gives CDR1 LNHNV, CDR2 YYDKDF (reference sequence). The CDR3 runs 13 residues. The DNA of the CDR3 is TGTGCCACCAACAGAGTCGTCCCCGGGGAGCTGTTTTTT. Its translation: CATNRVVPGELFF.

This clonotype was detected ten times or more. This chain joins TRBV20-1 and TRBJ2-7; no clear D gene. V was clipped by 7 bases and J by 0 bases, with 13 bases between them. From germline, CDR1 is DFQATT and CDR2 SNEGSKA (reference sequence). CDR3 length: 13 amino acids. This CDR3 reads CSGKTGNSYEQYF. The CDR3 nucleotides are TGCAGTGGTAAGACTGGAAACTCCTACGAGCAGTACTTC.

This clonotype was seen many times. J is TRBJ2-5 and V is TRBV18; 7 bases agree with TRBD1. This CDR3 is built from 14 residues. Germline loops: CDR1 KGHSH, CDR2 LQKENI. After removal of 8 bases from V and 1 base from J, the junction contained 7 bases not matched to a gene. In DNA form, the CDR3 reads TGTGCCAGCAAGATGGACAGGAGCCAAGAGACCCAGTACTTC. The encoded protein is CASKMDRSQETQYF.

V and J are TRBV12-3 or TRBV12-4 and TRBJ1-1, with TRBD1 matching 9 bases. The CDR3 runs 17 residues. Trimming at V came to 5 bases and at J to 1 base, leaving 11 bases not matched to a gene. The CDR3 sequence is CASSTGTGQYSNTEAFF. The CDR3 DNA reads TGTGCCAGCAGTACCGGGACAGGGCAGTACTCGAACACTGAAGCTTTCTTT.